The present TCR beta chain was sequenced within a study of T cells in Graves' hyperthyroidism and ophthalmopathy. Turning to the study itself: Peripheral blood was taken when the disease was first diagnosed, before any treatment began. Findings and caveats of the study: Ophthalmopathy was told apart from stable hyperthyroidism by a 13 V-J model. The model made its ophthalmopathy prediction, and onset followed a median approximately 6.5 months later.

Trimming at V came to 8 bases and at J to 3 bases, leaving 11 bases not matched to a gene. Germline CDR1 and CDR2: SNHLY and FYNNEI. The CDR3 covers 15 residues. The TCR beta CDR3 regions underwent amplification using RNA transcripts as the source. HTBI primers were employed in a first-round RT-PCR of the TCR CDR3. TCRdb ran MiXCR on the multiplex PCR reads and lists one entry per CDR3 protein. The table has hundreds of thousands of distinct CDR3 sequences, about a third seen once; the top ten hold roughly 30%. This clonotype was seen at least ten times. Its target is unknown. The chain combines TRBV2 with TRBJ2-5, with 8 bases lining up with TRBD2. Material for sequencing was blood. This receptor was obtained from a woman aged 40 to 55 with Graves' hyperthyroidism. The CDR3 region has the DNA TGTGCCAGCGCCCTCGGGAGGGAGGCTGAAGAGACCCAGTACTTC. Translation: CASALGREAEETQYF.